The 13 T cell receptor beta chains in this list originate from one sample, sequenced in a study of cytomegalovirus exposure and HLA in healthy donors. TCRdb's table, derived via immunoSEQ multiplex PCR, lists solely in-frame clones and lacks some. The table has about 160,000 clones, 85% to 90% seen once. Input material: PBMCs. The receptor source for this set is a man between 18 and 35 years old in good health and CMV-seropositive.

As regards this clone: Within the sample, other DNA sequences also encode this same CDR3. The rearrangement links TRBV5-1 to TRBJ1-4; TRBD1 might be the D (6 bases). CDR1 and CDR2 from the germline V gene are SGHRS and YFSETQ. This CDR3 contains 14 residues. The V end lost 4 bases, the J end lost 3 bases, and 10 bases lay between the germline ends. The CDR3 loop reads CASSLGQSNEKLFF. CDR3 bases: TGCGCCAGCAGCCTGGGACAATCTAATGAAAAACTGTTTTTT.

This clone was seen a few times. This rearrangement joins TRBV6-5 to TRBJ2-7, with 7 bases aligning to TRBD1. CDR1 and CDR2 (germline): MNHEY, SVGAGI. Germline trimming cut 5 bases from V and 1 base from J; bases unmatched to any gene: 8. The CDR3 spans 15 residues. The CDR3 bases are TGTGCCAGCAGTCCGCGGTGGACAGGTTCCTACGAGCAGTACTTC. Protein sequence: CASSPRWTGSYEQYF.

The CDR3 spells CASSYSDSSYEQYF. The CDR3 nucleotides are TGTGCCAGCAGTTACTCGGACAGCTCCTACGAGCAGTACTTC. The V and J genes are TRBV6-6 and TRBJ2-7, with D possibly matching TRBD1 (6 bases). This CDR3 has 14 amino acids. Trimming stripped 0 bases from V and 0 bases from J, with 6 bases between. Germline CDR1 is MNHNY and CDR2 is SVGAGI (reference sequence).

This clone was found a few times. CDR3 loop: CASHGTGEDYGYTF. The CDR3 DNA follows: TGTGCCAGTCATGGGACAGGGGAGGACTATGGCTACACCTTC. The rearrangement uses TRBV19 and TRBJ1-2; 10 nucleotides line up with TRBD1. CDR3 length: 14 residues. CDR1 is LNHDA and CDR2 is SQIVND in the germline V gene (reference sequence). J gave up 3 bases and V 8 bases, and 6 bases lay outside the gene matches.

The chain couples TRBV7-2 to TRBJ2-3; the match to TRBD2 covers 7 bases. Germline loops: CDR1 SGHTA, CDR2 FQGNSA. The CDR3 has 16 amino acids. The V gene end was trimmed by 5 bases and the J gene end by 1 base; junction bases not matched to a gene: 9. Here the CDR3 reads CASSPGVGRGTDTQYF. In DNA form, the CDR3 reads TGTGCCAGCAGCCCCGGGGTAGGGAGGGGCACAGATACGCAGTATTTT.

J is TRBJ2-1 and V is TRBV6-5, with TRBD1 as a possible D gene (6 bases). V dropped 6 bases and J dropped 9 bases, with 15 bases sitting between them. The CDR3 consists of 13 residues. Germline values: CDR1 MNHEY, CDR2 SVGAGI. The CDR3 loop is CASSLTGNSEQFF. In nucleotides, the CDR3 is TGTGCCAGCAGCCTTACAGGGAATAGTGAGCAGTTCTTC.

The genes are TRBV6-1 and TRBJ2-5; TRBD1 matches 7 bases. Germline CDR1 is MNHNS and CDR2 is SASEGT. After removal of 4 bases from V and 4 bases from J, the junction contained 12 bases not matched to a gene. This CDR3 region has 16 residues. CDR3 residues: CASSGVDRASRETQYF. In nucleotides, the CDR3 is TGTGCCAGCAGTGGGGTCGACAGGGCGAGTAGAGAGACCCAGTACTTC.

This sequence joins TRBV27 and TRBJ2-7; 10 nucleotides match TRBD1. J was trimmed by 5 bases and V by 5 bases; bases with no gene match: 6. The CDR3 spans 14 residues. Germline V CDR1 and CDR2: MNHEY, SMNVEV (reference sequence). The CDR3 region has the DNA TGTGCCAGCAGTCCTGGGACAGGGGTGGACGAGCAGTACTTC. Amino acids: CASSPGTGVDEQYF.

The chain recombines TRBV10-3 with TRBJ2-7; TRBD1 matches at 10 bases. The CDR3 has 16 residues. Germline CDR1 is ENHRY and CDR2 is SYGVKD. V gave up 10 bases and J gave up 2 bases; unmatched junction bases: 14. The CDR3 DNA reads TGTGCCACCCGAAATCCCGGGACAGGGGCCACCTACGAGCAGTACTTC. This translates into CATRNPGTGATYEQYF.

The chain couples TRBV11-3 to TRBJ2-2; a possible D gene is TRBD2 (6 bases). The CDR3 spans 15 residues. With 3 bases removed from V and 11 bases from J, the gap between germline ends came to 19 bases. Per germline, CDR1 SGHNT and CDR2 YENEEA. The CDR3 spells CASSFSGGRRLELFF. As DNA, the CDR3 is TGTGCCAGCAGCTTTAGTGGGGGGAGGCGTCTCGAGCTGTTTTTT.

There are a few counts of this clone. The chain carries TRBV11-2 and TRBJ1-1; no reliable D call. CDR3 length equals 15 residues. V shed 7 bases and J shed 4 bases, with 19 bases lying between them. Germline loops: CDR1 SGHAT, CDR2 FQNNGV. The CDR3 DNA sequence: TGTGCCAGCACCCTCAGGCAGGCCGGTCTCACTGAAGCTTTCTTT. It translates to CASTLRQAGLTEAFF.

The V and J genes are TRBV6-1 and TRBJ2-1; TRBD2 agrees at 8 bases. Trimming at V came to 5 bases and at J to 4 bases, leaving 7 bases not matched to a gene. The germline V gene has CDR1 MNHNS and CDR2 SASEGT. This CDR3 comprises 15 residues. CDR3 loop: CASSITSGGYNEQFF. CDR3 in DNA: TGTGCCAGCAGTATCACTAGCGGAGGGTACAATGAGCAGTTCTTC.

The chain employs TRBV27 and TRBJ2-7, with TRBD2 matching 9 bases. CDR1 is MNHEY, CDR2 SMNVEV, per germline (reference sequence). Germline trimming cut 3 bases from V and 3 bases from J; bases unmatched to any gene: 6. CDR3 length: 15 amino acids. The CDR3: CASSFGAGGFYEQYF. The CDR3 DNA follows: TGTGCCAGCAGTTTTGGAGCGGGAGGATTCTACGAGCAGTACTTC.